Listed below are T cell receptor beta chains from one sample, sequenced in a study of T-cell memory formation after mild COVID-19. TCRdb independently ran MiXCR on the 5' RACE reads; one entry per CDR3 protein. The top ten clones hold roughly 21% of a sample with 250,000 to 400,000 distinct CDR3 sequences, around an eighth of them seen once. Sequencing was performed on PBMCs or a T cell subset sorted from them (not recorded which). Every receptor here comes from a man between 18 and 29 years old who had mild COVID-19 (a few samples of this study predate the infection). Cell type and time point are not known. Each CDR3 is given with its conserved first and last residue.

>TRBV12-3/TRBV12-4|TRBJ2-1
CASPTGADYNEQFF
>TRBV6-6|TRBJ2-6
CASTQGAGANVLTF
>TRBV7-9|TRBJ2-5
CATYRLLTETQYF
>TRBV20-1|TRBJ2-3
CSARAPPSRGQRDTQYF
>TRBV28|TRBJ2-1
CASRANNEQFF
>TRBV3-1|TRBJ2-7
CASANRWYEQYF
>TRBV9|TRBJ2-1
CASSVGDRIYNEQFF
>TRBV4-3|TRBJ2-1
CASSQSSRGGWENNEQFF
>TRBV5-1|TRBJ2-3
CASSLAGRGSTDTQYF
>TRBV5-1|TRBJ2-7
CASRGTASSYEQYF
>TRBV5-4|TRBJ2-3
CASSPGTGSYTQYF
>TRBV7-9|TRBJ1-1
CASSLQHTEAFF
>TRBV6-6|TRBJ1-5
CASMKGIYSNQPQHF
>TRBV5-4|TRBJ2-2
CASSFQAGTGELFF